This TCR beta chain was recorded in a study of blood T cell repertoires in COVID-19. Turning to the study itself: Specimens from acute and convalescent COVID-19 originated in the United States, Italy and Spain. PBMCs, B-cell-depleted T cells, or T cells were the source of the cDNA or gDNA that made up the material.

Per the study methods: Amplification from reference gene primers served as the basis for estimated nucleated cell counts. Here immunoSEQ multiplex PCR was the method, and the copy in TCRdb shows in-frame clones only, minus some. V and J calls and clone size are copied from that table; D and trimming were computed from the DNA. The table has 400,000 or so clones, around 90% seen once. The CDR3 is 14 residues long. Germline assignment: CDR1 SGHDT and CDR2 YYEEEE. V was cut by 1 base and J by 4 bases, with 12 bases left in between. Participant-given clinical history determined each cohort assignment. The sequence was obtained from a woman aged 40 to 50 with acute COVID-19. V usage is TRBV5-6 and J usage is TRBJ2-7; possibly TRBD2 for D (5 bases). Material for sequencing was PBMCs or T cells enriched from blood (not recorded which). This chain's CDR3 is CASSLLSGKYEQYF. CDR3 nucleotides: TGTGCCAGCAGCTTGCTCTCGGGAAAGTACGAGCAGTACTTC.